The next 8 T cell receptor beta chains were all read from a single sample in a study of cytomegalovirus exposure and HLA in healthy donors. Vbeta (60) and Jbeta (13) primers were used in the PCR. Assay: immunoSEQ multiplex PCR; the TCRdb copy retains only in-frame clones and omits some. The sample includes 130,000 or so clones, roughly four fifths of them seen just once. The sample comprised PBMCs. The source is a young man in good health and CMV-seropositive.

This chain links TRBV5-8 with TRBJ2-2; 8 bases agree with TRBD1. The length of the CDR3 is 16 residues. Germline CDR1 reads SGHTS; CDR2 reads YDEGEE. The ends lost 4 bases at V and 4 bases at J; junction bases unmatched: 9. The CDR3 DNA sequence: TGTGCCAGCAGCGAACCAGGGGGCGCGAGCACCGGGGAGCTGTTTTTT. Its translation is CASSEPGGASTGELFF.

This rearrangement joins TRBV19 to TRBJ2-7, with D maybe TRBD2 (6 bases). CDR1 is LNHDA, CDR2 SQIVND, per germline (reference sequence). V lost 5 bases and J lost 4, with 21 bases in between. The CDR3 has 16 residues. The CDR3, as DNA: TGTGCCAGTAGTGTACTAGCAACCCCCTTAGGGTACGAGCAGTACTTC. It yields the protein CASSVLATPLGYEQYF.

This chain uses TRBV28 with TRBJ2-7; 7 bases line up with TRBD1. The CDR3 length is 13 residues. Germline CDR1 and CDR2: MDHEN and SYDVKM. With 8 bases clipped from V and 0 bases from J, the junction kept 4 bases outside the gene matches. CDR3 in DNA: TGTGCCAGCGAGGGACAGACCTCCTACGAGCAGTACTTC. This codes for CASEGQTSYEQYF.

The chain joins TRBV10-3 to TRBJ2-1; TRBD2 is a possible D gene (6 bases). This CDR3 is 16 amino acids long. V lost 0 bases and J lost 3, with 12 bases in between. Germline loops: CDR1 ENHRY, CDR2 SYGVKD. CDR3 in DNA: TGTGCCATCAGTGAGTCGATGACTAGTAACTACAATGAGCAGTTCTTC. This sequence encodes CAISESMTSNYNEQFF.

The J gene is TRBJ2-6, the V gene TRBV1; the D call TRBD1 from the table was never checked on the DNA. TRBV1 constitutes a pseudogene. This CDR3 is 20 amino acids long. This CDR3 reads CTSSQGGQKSKSSGANVLTF. The CDR3 DNA sequence: TGCACCAGCAGCCAAGGGGGACAGAAATCGAAAAGCTCTGGGGCCAACGTCCTGACTTTC.

The chain combines TRBV5-1 with TRBJ2-5, with TRBD1 matching over 11 bases. The end of the DNA aligns better with TRBJ2-7, so the J call may be wrong. The CDR3 is made up of 15 amino acids. Germline V lookup: CDR1 SGHRS, CDR2 YFSETQ. CDR3 region: CASSLGRTGGDEQYF. The CDR3 coding sequence is TGCGCCAGCAGCCTGGGTCGGACAGGGGGCGACGAGCAGTACTTC.

The chain links TRBV6-1 to TRBJ2-5; TRBD2 aligns across 7 bases. CDR3 length: 16 amino acids. Germline loops: CDR1 MNHNS, CDR2 SASEGT. Trimming cost V 2 bases and J 5 bases; bases outside gene matches: 11. The CDR3 reads CASSESGGLSGETQYF. The CDR3 DNA follows: TGTGCCAGCAGTGAATCCGGGGGACTATCAGGGGAGACCCAGTACTTC.

The chain is built from TRBV4-1 and TRBJ2-5; TRBD1 agrees at 9 bases. The CDR3 has 15 residues. Per the germline V gene, CDR1 is MGHRA and CDR2 is YSYEKL. V gave up 0 bases and J gave up 5 bases; unmatched junction bases: 4. CDR3 loop: CASSQEQGARETQYF. In DNA, the CDR3 is TGCGCCAGCAGCCAAGAACAGGGGGCGAGGGAGACCCAGTACTTC.